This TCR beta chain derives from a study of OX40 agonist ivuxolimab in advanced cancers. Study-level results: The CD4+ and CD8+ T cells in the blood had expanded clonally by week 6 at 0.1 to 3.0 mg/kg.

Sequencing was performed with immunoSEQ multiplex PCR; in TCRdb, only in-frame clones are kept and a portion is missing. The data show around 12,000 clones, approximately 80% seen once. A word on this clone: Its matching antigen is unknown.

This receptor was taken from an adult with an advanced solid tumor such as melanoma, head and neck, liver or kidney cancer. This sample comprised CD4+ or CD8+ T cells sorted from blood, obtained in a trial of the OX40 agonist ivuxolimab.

CDR3 protein: CASRRDSPDRYTYNEQFF. CDR3 sequence (DNA): TGTGCCAGCAGGCGGGACAGCCCAGACCGATATACCTACAATGAGCAGTTCTTC. The chain recombines TRBV27 with TRBJ2-1; D is perhaps TRBD1 (7 bases). Trimming shortened V by 6 bases and J by 2 bases, and 23 bases separated the two germline ends. Germline values: CDR1 MNHEY, CDR2 SMNVEV (reference sequence). The CDR3 runs 18 residues.